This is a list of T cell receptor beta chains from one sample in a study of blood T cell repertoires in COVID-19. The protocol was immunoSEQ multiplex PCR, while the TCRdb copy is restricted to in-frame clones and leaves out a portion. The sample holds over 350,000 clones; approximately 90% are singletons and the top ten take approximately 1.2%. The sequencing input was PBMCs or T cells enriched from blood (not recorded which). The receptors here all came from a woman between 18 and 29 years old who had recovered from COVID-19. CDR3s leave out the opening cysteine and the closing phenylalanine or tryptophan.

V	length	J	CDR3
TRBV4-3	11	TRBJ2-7	ASSQDQGAEQY
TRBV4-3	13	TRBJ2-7	ASSQNPGKSFEQY
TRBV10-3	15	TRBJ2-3	AISESLAGASTDTQY
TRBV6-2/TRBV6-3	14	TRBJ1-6	ASSYPLSSYNSPLH
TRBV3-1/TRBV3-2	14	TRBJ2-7	ASSHAASGISYEQY
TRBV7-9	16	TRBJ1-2	ASSRIRDRAMSNYGYT
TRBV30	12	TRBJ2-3	AWSYGTGTDTQY
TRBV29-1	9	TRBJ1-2	SVPGVHGYT
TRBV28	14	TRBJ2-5	ASTKTRDRVQETQY
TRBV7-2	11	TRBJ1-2	ASSSPSSYGYT
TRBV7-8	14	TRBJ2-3	ASSPGTSGATDTQY
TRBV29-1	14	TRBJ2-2	SVEISGQGEVGELF
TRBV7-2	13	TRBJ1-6	ASSQGTGETAPLH
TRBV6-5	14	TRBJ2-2	ASSYSMAGDTGELF
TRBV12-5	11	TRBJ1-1	ASGALSNTEAF
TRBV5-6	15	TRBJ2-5	ASSFPRGGAMGETQY
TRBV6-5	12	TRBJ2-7	ASRSGGAYYEQY
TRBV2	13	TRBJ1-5	ASSDPNRENQPQH
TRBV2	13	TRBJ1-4	ASSAAGNTNEKLF
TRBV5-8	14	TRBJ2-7	ASSLDRYRVSHEQY
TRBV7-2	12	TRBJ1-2	ASSLPGQAAGYT
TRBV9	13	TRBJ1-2	ASSLQGAPHYGYT